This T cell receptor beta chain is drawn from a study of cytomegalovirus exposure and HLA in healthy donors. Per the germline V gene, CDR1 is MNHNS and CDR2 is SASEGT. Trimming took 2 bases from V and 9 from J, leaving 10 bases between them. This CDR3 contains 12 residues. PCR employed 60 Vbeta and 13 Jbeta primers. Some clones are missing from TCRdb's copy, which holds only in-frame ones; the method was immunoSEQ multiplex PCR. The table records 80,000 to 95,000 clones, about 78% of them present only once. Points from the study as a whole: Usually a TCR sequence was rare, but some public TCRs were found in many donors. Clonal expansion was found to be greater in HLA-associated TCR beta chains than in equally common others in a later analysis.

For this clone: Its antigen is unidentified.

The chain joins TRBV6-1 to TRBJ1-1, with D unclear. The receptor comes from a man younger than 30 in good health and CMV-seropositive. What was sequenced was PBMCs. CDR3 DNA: TGTGCCAGCAGTGAAATTGGGAGGAAAGCTTTCTTT. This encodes CASSEIGRKAFF.